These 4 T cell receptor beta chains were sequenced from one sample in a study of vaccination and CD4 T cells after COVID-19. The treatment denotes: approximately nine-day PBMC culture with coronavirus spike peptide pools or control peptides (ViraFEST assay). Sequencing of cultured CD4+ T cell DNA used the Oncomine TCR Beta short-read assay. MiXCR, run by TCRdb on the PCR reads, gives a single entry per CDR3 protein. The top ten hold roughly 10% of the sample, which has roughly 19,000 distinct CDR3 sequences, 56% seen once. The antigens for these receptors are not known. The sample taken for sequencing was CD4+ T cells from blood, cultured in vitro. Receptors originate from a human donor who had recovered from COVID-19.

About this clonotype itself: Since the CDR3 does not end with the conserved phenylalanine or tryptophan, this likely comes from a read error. The CDR3 reads CASSSQGRGDEAFL. CDR3 nucleotides: TGTGCCAGCAGCTCCCAGGGGAGGGGTGATGAAGCTTTCTTA. The V call is TRBV7-2, the J call TRBJ1-1, with a possible D match to TRBD1 (6 bases). The CDR3 is 14 amino acids. Germline lookup yields CDR1 SGHTA and CDR2 FQGNSA. Trimming pared 4 bases from V and 7 bases from J, leaving 16 bases between.

The CDR3 protein is CASSQTRDRVSGTEAFF. In nucleotides, the CDR3 is TGCGCCAGCAGCCAAACCCGGGACAGGGTAAGTGGCACTGAAGCTTTCTTT. The rearrangement links TRBV4-1 to TRBJ1-1, with 9 bases that match TRBD1. The V segment lost 2 bases and the J segment 4 bases; nucleotides outside the gene matches: 11. The CDR3 covers 17 residues. Germline V gene lookup returns CDR1 MGHRA and CDR2 YSYEKL.

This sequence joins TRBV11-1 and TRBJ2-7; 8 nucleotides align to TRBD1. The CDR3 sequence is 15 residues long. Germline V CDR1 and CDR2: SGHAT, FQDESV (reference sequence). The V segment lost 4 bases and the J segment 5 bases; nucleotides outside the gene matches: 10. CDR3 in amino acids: CASSSGQVASDEQYF. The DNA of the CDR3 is TGTGCCAGCAGCTCGGGACAGGTGGCTTCGGACGAGCAGTACTTC. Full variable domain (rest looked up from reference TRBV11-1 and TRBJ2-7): EAEVAQSPRYKITEKSQAVAFWCDPISGHATLYWYRQILGQGPELLVQFQDESVVDDSQLPKDRFSAERLKGVDSTLKIQPAELGDSAMYLCASSSGQVASDEQYFGPGTRLTVT.

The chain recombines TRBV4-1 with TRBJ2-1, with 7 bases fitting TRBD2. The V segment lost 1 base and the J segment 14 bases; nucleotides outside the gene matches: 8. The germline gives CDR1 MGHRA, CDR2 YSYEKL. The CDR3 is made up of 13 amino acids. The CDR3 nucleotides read TGCGCCAGCAGCCAAGTGCCTGGGCTAGCGGAGTTCTTC. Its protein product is CASSQVPGLAEFF.